What follows are 15 T cell receptor beta chains derived from one specimen sequenced in a study of blood T cell repertoires in COVID-19. Sequencing was performed with immunoSEQ multiplex PCR; in TCRdb, only in-frame clones are kept and a portion is missing. This repertoire shows some 150,000 clones, 80% found once; its top ten account for roughly 4.7%. The sequenced material came from peripheral blood. The source is a woman between 50 and 59 years old with acute or convalescent COVID-19.

The V call is TRBV7-2, the J call TRBJ2-6; no clear D gene. Germline CDR1 SGHTA, CDR2 FQGNSA. Trimming shortened V by 3 bases and J by 0 bases, and 9 bases separated the two germline ends. The CDR3 has 16 amino acids. CDR3 amino acids: CASSFLASSGANVLTF. The CDR3 DNA sequence: TGTGCCAGCAGCTTCTTGGCCTCCTCTGGGGCCAACGTCCTGACTTTC.

This sequence joins TRBV6-6 and TRBJ1-3; maybe TRBD1 (6 bases). CDR1 MNHNY and CDR2 SVGAGI come from the germline V gene (reference sequence). This CDR3 is built from 15 residues. The germline V and J ends were trimmed by 4 bases and 0 bases, with 10 bases remaining between them. This chain's CDR3 is CASSLTGGSGNTIYF. The CDR3 DNA sequence: TGTGCCAGCAGTTTGACAGGCGGCTCTGGAAACACCATATATTTT.

This clone showed up just once. The chain uses TRBV10-3 and TRBJ1-5; D remains unclear. Germline CDR1 ENHRY, CDR2 SYGVKD. This CDR3 spans 16 amino acids. The V and J ends lost 3 bases and 2 bases respectively, with 14 bases between them. The CDR3 spells CAISDTLSGGNQPQHF. Written as DNA, the CDR3 is TGTGCCATCAGTGACACCTTATCCGGGGGCAATCAGCCCCAGCATTTT.

This clone has just a few counts. The chain links TRBV4-3 to TRBJ1-4; possible D gene TRBD1, 5 bases. V was trimmed by 0 bases and J by 5 bases, leaving 19 bases between them. The CDR3 spans 18 residues. Germline V lookup: CDR1 LGHNA, CDR2 YSLEER. In DNA form, the CDR3 reads TGCGCCAGCAGCCAAGATCTAGGAAGGGGCGATATAAATGAAAAACTGTTTTTT. As protein: CASSQDLGRGDINEKLFF.

The chain links TRBV7-8 to TRBJ2-2, with 7 bases matching TRBD1. Per germline, CDR1 SGHVS and CDR2 FQNEAQ. The J segment lost 5 bases and the V segment lost 4 bases, leaving 1 base of the junction unmatched. There are 13 residues in the CDR3. As DNA, the CDR3 is TGTGCCAGCAGCTCGACAGGGACCGGGGAGCTGTTTTTT. It codes for CASSSTGTGELFF.

CDR3 coding DNA: TGTGCCAGCAGCTCTCTAGGAGAGACCCAGTACTTC. This codes for CASSSLGETQYF. This chain connects TRBV7-9 to TRBJ2-5; D remains ambiguous. V was cut by 4 bases and J by 4 bases, with 7 bases left in between. This CDR3 has 12 residues. Per the germline V gene, CDR1 is SEHNR and CDR2 is FQNEAQ (reference sequence). Full variable domain (rest looked up from reference TRBV7-9 and TRBJ2-5): DTGVSQNPRHKITKRGQNVTFRCDPISEHNRLYWYRQTLGQGPEFLTYFQNEAQLEKSRLLSDRFSAERPKGSFSTLEIQRTEQGDSAMYLCASSSLGETQYFGPGTRLLVL.

The genes are TRBV4-2 and TRBJ2-2, with a weak D call TRBD2 (5 bases). V lost 3 bases to trimming and J lost 4 bases, with 9 bases between them. Germline assignment: CDR1 LGHNA and CDR2 YNFKEQ. This CDR3 spans 14 amino acids. The CDR3 spells CASSQRDTTGELFF. The CDR3 DNA follows: TGTGCCAGCAGCCAGAGGGATACCACCGGGGAGCTGTTTTTT.

This clone was observed a handful of times. The chain is built from TRBV7-2 and TRBJ1-3, with D maybe TRBD1 (6 bases). Per the germline V gene, CDR1 is SGHTA and CDR2 is FQGNSA. This CDR3 spans 15 amino acids. Trimming left V 6 bases short and J 0 bases short, with 12 bases between. The CDR3 DNA reads as TGTGCCAGCAGACCTGGGACAAACTCTGGAAACACCATATATTTT. Its translation: CASRPGTNSGNTIYF. The variable domain in full, completed from reference TRBV7-2 and TRBJ1-3, reads GAGVSQSPSNKVTEKGKDVELRCDPISGHTALYWYRQSLGQGLEFLIYFQGNSAPDKSGLPSDRFSAERTGGSVSTLTIQRTQQEDSAVYLCASRPGTNSGNTIYFGEGSWLTVV.

The chain links TRBV24-1 to TRBJ2-7, with TRBD2 identical over 7 bases. In germline, CDR1 is KGHDR, CDR2 SFDVKD. This CDR3 spans 14 amino acids. Trimming cost V 3 bases and J 5 bases; bases outside gene matches: 6. The CDR3 nucleotides read TGTGCCACCAGTGATCTGGACCGGGAGGACGAGCAGTACTTC. Its translation: CATSDLDREDEQYF.

The chain couples TRBV10-3 to TRBJ2-3, with 12 bases fitting TRBD2. V shed 6 bases and J 0 bases; nucleotides not matched to a gene: 4. This CDR3 is built from 16 residues. Germline CDR1 ENHRY, CDR2 SYGVKD. The CDR3 loop is CAISNGLAGSTDTQYF. The CDR3 DNA follows: TGTGCCATCAGCAACGGACTAGCGGGGAGCACAGATACGCAGTATTTT.

The chain employs TRBV19 and TRBJ1-5; D unresolved. The germline V gene has CDR1 LNHDA and CDR2 SQIVND (reference sequence). The V end was cut by 7 bases, the J end by 7 bases, with 20 bases between. The CDR3 spans 15 residues. In DNA form, the CDR3 reads TGTGCCAGTAAGCCCACGGGGAGTCCGGGGCAGCCCCAGCATTTT. Amino acids: CASKPTGSPGQPQHF.

The chain employs TRBV7-8 and TRBJ1-6; no definite D call. Per germline, CDR1 SGHVS and CDR2 FQNEAQ. The V end was cut by 0 bases, the J end by 9 bases, with 9 bases between. The CDR3 extends over 14 amino acids. Here the CDR3 reads CASSLAQEGSPLHF. The CDR3 DNA sequence: TGTGCCAGCAGCTTAGCGCAGGAAGGTTCACCCCTCCACTTT.

The genes are TRBV20-1 and TRBJ2-7; a weak D match, TRBD2 (6 bases). CDR3 length equals 12 residues. V lost 3 bases to trimming and J lost 7 bases, with 13 bases between them. The V gene's germline CDR1 is DFQATT and CDR2 SNEGSKA (reference sequence). The CDR3 bases are TGCAGTGCTAGTCTCGGGGGTCGGGAGCAGTACTTC. The encoded protein is CSASLGGREQYF.

The V and J genes are TRBV19 and TRBJ2-6, with unresolved D. Germline loops: CDR1 LNHDA, CDR2 SQIVND (reference sequence). V dropped 5 bases and J dropped 0 bases, with 8 bases sitting between them. This CDR3 spans 15 amino acids. The chain's CDR3 is CASSSQSSGANVLTF. CDR3 bases: TGTGCCAGTAGTTCCCAGTCCTCTGGGGCCAACGTCCTGACTTTC. Full variable domain (outside the CDR3, taken from reference TRBV19 and TRBJ2-6): DGGITQSPKYLFRKEGQNVTLSCEQNLNHDAMYWYRQDPGQGLRLIYYSQIVNDFQKGDIAEGYSVSREKKESFPLTVTSAQKNPTAFYLCASSSQSSGANVLTFGAGSRLTVL.

This clone was detected a few times. The chain couples TRBV6-5 to TRBJ1-3; D might be TRBD1 (5 bases). The V and J ends lost 5 bases and 4 bases respectively, with 15 bases between them. The CDR3 extends over 15 amino acids. CDR1 is MNHEY, CDR2 SVGAGI, per germline. This CDR3 is CASSRASGAGNTIYF. DNA of the CDR3: TGTGCCAGCAGTCGGGCCAGCGGGGCGGGAAACACCATATATTTT.